The source of this T cell receptor (beta chain) is a study of cytotoxic CD8 clonotypes in ibrutinib-treated CLL. About the research overall: Response samples were drawn at a median of around 12 months of treatment, range 6 to 36. Broader study findings: Sustained-remission and progressing patients had unequal sampling times. Against age-matched healthy donors, baseline clonality ran higher and tracked circulating CD8+ T-cell counts. Public clonotypes, an uncommon group, contracted or remained stable on treatment.

This clone was counted between two and nine times. Its antigen is still unknown. The protocol was immunoSEQ multiplex PCR, while the TCRdb copy is restricted to in-frame clones and leaves out a portion. The sample has around 250,000 clones, roughly 74% seen once. The TCR was taken from a human donor with chronic lymphocytic leukemia. The sequences come from PBMCs, collected after 24 months of ibrutinib treatment.

The CDR3: CATSSDHYEQYF. In nucleotides, the CDR3 is TGTGCCACCAGCAGTGACCACTACGAGCAGTACTTC. The J gene is TRBJ2-7, the V gene TRBV15; D remains unclear. Germline loops: CDR1 LNHNV, CDR2 YYDKDF (reference sequence). Trimming removed 3 bases from V and 3 bases from J, with 6 bases in between. The CDR3 covers 12 residues.